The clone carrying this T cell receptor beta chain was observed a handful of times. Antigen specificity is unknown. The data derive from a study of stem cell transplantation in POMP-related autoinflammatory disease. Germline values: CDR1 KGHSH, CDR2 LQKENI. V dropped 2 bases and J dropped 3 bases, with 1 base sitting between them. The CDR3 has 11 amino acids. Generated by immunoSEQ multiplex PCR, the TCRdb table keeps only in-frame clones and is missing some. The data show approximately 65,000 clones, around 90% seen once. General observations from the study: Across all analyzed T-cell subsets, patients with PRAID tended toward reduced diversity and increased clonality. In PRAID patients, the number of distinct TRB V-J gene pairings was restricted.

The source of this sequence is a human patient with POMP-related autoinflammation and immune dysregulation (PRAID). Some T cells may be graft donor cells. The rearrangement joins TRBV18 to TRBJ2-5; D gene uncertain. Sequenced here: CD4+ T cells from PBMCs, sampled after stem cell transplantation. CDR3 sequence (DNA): TGTGCCAGCTCACCAGAAGAGACCCAGTACTTC. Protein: CASSPEETQYF.